This T cell receptor (beta chain) originates from a study of molecular identifiers for immune sequencing clone quantification. Study context: RNA from roughly 21,000 or 96,000 naive CD8 cells was split five ways in replicates, with four sequenced.

V lost 6 bases and J 2 bases, leaving 20 bases between the germline ends. The CDR3 length is 15 residues. The V gene's germline CDR1 is DFQATT and CDR2 SNEGSKA (reference sequence). Naive CD8 T cells were sorted, and the gate applied was CD8+CD4-CCR7+CD45RA+. This clonotype was found a few times. A clone one base away is much larger, so this may be a read error. Generation of bulk TCR libraries relied on previously described methods and listed TCR primers. MiXCR was run by TCRdb on the PCR reads, yielding one entry per CDR3 protein. The sample contains just over 95,000 distinct CDR3 sequences, approximately 24% of which appear only once.

This chain connects TRBV20-1 to TRBJ2-7, with TRBD1 as a possible D gene (7 bases). The sequence derives from a human donor in good health. Some libraries in this study had Jurkat cell RNA spiked in. Sequenced sample: naive CD8+ T cells from blood, with Jurkat cell RNA spiked in. The subset denotes: FACS-sorted CD8+CD4-CCR7+CD45RA+ naive T cells. The CDR3: CSASPQEGAAYEQYF. In DNA, the CDR3 is TGCAGTGCCAGCCCCCAGGAGGGGGCGGCCTACGAGCAGTACTTC.